The rows below give T cell receptor beta chains drawn from one sample of a study of shared clonotypes between healthy human individuals. Measured with immunoSEQ multiplex PCR; TCRdb has only the in-frame clones, and not every one. Of over a million clones listed, about 80% were seen once; the top ten hold roughly 0.61%. Specimen: memory CD4+ T cells from PBMCs. These receptor sequences come from a man younger than 35 in good health. Some clones in this sample may be carry-over from other donors' samples. Both conserved end residues are part of each CDR3. The order of the fields is D gene, clone size, V gene, J gene, CDR3 protein, CDR3 DNA. The D gene is left open where the match is weak. Where a row states a size, it is once, few, many or the class of an expanded clone; other rows omit it.

D gene: TRBD1
clone size: few
V gene: TRBV9
J gene: TRBJ1-5
CDR3 protein: CASSPRRLNRGNIGNQPQHF
CDR3 DNA: TGTGCCAGCAGCCCGCGCCGATTAAACAGGGGCAATATCGGCAATCAGCCCCAGCATTTT

D gene: .
clone size: .
V gene: TRBV28
J gene: TRBJ1-4
CDR3 protein: CASSPPPFEKLFF
CDR3 DNA: TGTGCCAGCAGTCCTCCACCTTTTGAAAAACTGTTTTTT

D gene: TRBD1
clone size: .
V gene: TRBV5-6
J gene: TRBJ1-1
CDR3 protein: CASSRDRVGEAFF
CDR3 DNA: TGTGCCAGCAGCCGGGACAGGGTGGGGGAAGCTTTCTTT

D gene: TRBD1
clone size: .
V gene: TRBV7-3
J gene: TRBJ1-3
CDR3 protein: CASSQQGAVGNTIYF
CDR3 DNA: TGTGCCAGCAGTCAACAGGGGGCGGTTGGAAACACCATATATTTT

D gene: .
clone size: .
V gene: TRBV28
J gene: TRBJ2-2
CDR3 protein: CATNSQAFVGTGELFF
CDR3 DNA: TGTGCCACCAATTCTCAGGCTTTCGTGGGCACCGGGGAGCTGTTTTTT

D gene: .
clone size: .
V gene: TRBV4-2
J gene: TRBJ1-5
CDR3 protein: CASSQADGEDQPQHF
CDR3 DNA: TGTGCCAGCAGCCAAGCCGACGGGGAGGATCAGCCCCAGCATTTT

D gene: .
clone size: once
V gene: TRBV5-3
J gene: TRBJ1-2
CDR3 protein: CARSPLRDGYGYTF
CDR3 DNA: TGTGCCAGAAGCCCACTCCGTGACGGCTATGGCTACACCTTC

D gene: TRBD2
clone size: .
V gene: TRBV7-3
J gene: TRBJ2-1
CDR3 protein: CASSIGGSGYNEQFF
CDR3 DNA: TGTGCCAGCAGTATCGGTGGTAGCGGGTACAATGAGCAGTTCTTC

D gene: .
clone size: .
V gene: TRBV6-5
J gene: TRBJ2-3
CDR3 protein: CASSYPGSDTQYF
CDR3 DNA: TGTGCCAGCAGTTATCCGGGGTCAGATACGCAGTATTTT

D gene: .
clone size: .
V gene: TRBV7-9
J gene: TRBJ2-1
CDR3 protein: CASSPRIRGLNNEQFF
CDR3 DNA: TGTGCCAGCAGCCCTCGTATCCGGGGGCTAAACAATGAGCAGTTCTTC

D gene: .
clone size: .
V gene: TRBV19
J gene: TRBJ1-4
CDR3 protein: CASSTGPPEKLFF
CDR3 DNA: TGTGCCAGTAGTACAGGACCGCCGGAAAAACTGTTTTTT

D gene: TRBD2
clone size: .
V gene: TRBV5-6
J gene: TRBJ2-3
CDR3 protein: CASSLGLAASTDTQYF
CDR3 DNA: TGTGCCAGCAGCCTCGGACTAGCAGCTAGCACAGATACGCAGTATTTT

D gene: .
clone size: .
V gene: TRBV5-1
J gene: TRBJ2-5
CDR3 protein: CASSLVAAQETQYF
CDR3 DNA: TGCGCCAGCAGCTTGGTTGCAGCCCAAGAGACCCAGTACTTC

D gene: TRBD2
clone size: .
V gene: TRBV7-9
J gene: TRBJ2-1
CDR3 protein: CASSLGRLAFSYNEQFF
CDR3 DNA: TGTGCCAGCAGCTTAGGTAGACTAGCGTTCTCCTACAATGAGCAGTTCTTC

D gene: .
clone size: .
V gene: TRBV28
J gene: TRBJ2-7
CDR3 protein: CATGPGTGEQYF
CDR3 DNA: TGTGCCACTGGGCCAGGTACCGGCGAGCAGTACTTC

D gene: .
clone size: .
V gene: TRBV9
J gene: TRBJ2-3
CDR3 protein: CASSIKGGNTDTQYF
CDR3 DNA: TGTGCCAGCAGCATCAAGGGCGGGAACACAGATACGCAGTATTTT

D gene: TRBD1
clone size: .
V gene: TRBV18
J gene: TRBJ2-7
CDR3 protein: CASSPAGQGYEQYF
CDR3 DNA: TGTGCCAGCTCGCCAGCCGGACAGGGCTACGAGCAGTACTTC

D gene: .
clone size: .
V gene: TRBV28
J gene: TRBJ1-5
CDR3 protein: CASRALNQPQHF
CDR3 DNA: TGTGCCAGCAGGGCACTGAATCAGCCCCAGCATTTT

D gene: TRBD2
clone size: .
V gene: TRBV14
J gene: TRBJ2-2
CDR3 protein: CASSGLAGRLGSGELFF
CDR3 DNA: TGTGCCAGCAGCGGTCTAGCGGGACGACTGGGATCCGGGGAGCTGTTTTTT

D gene: .
clone size: .
V gene: TRBV2
J gene: TRBJ2-7
CDR3 protein: CASSQAQGGHEQYF
CDR3 DNA: TGTGCCAGCAGCCAGGCGCAGGGAGGACACGAGCAGTACTTC

D gene: .
clone size: .
V gene: TRBV27
J gene: TRBJ2-7
CDR3 protein: CASRPAGSYEQYF
CDR3 DNA: TGTGCCAGCAGGCCGGCAGGGTCCTACGAGCAGTACTTC

D gene: .
clone size: .
V gene: TRBV10-3
J gene: TRBJ1-3
CDR3 protein: CAISEGENGNTIYF
CDR3 DNA: TGTGCCATCAGTGAAGGGGAAAATGGAAACACCATATATTTT

D gene: .
clone size: many
V gene: TRBV11-2
J gene: TRBJ1-5
CDR3 protein: CASSLREGQPQHF
CDR3 DNA: TGTGCCAGCAGCTTACGGGAAGGACAGCCCCAGCATTTT

D gene: .
clone size: .
V gene: TRBV27
J gene: TRBJ1-5
CDR3 protein: CASSLGGPTNQPQHF
CDR3 DNA: TGTGCCAGCAGTTTAGGGGGCCCGACGAATCAGCCCCAGCATTTT

D gene: TRBD1
clone size: .
V gene: TRBV2
J gene: TRBJ1-3
CDR3 protein: CASTGTGGYTIYF
CDR3 DNA: TGTGCCAGCACCGGGACAGGGGGTTACACCATATATTTT

D gene: TRBD1
clone size: .
V gene: TRBV7-2
J gene: TRBJ1-2
CDR3 protein: CASSLAPGGIYGYTF
CDR3 DNA: TGTGCCAGCAGCTTGGCGCCAGGGGGCATTTATGGCTACACCTTC

D gene: TRBD2
clone size: .
V gene: TRBV11-2
J gene: TRBJ2-3
CDR3 protein: CASSDVGTWREGADTQYF
CDR3 DNA: TGTGCCAGCAGCGATGTTGGAACGTGGCGGGAGGGCGCAGATACGCAGTATTTT

D gene: TRBD1
clone size: once
V gene: TRBV2
J gene: TRBJ1-5
CDR3 protein: CASRLTGSEQPQHF
CDR3 DNA: TGTGCCAGCAGGTTGACAGGGTCGGAGCAGCCCCAGCATTTT